A single sample gave rise to the 18 T cell receptor beta chains below, sequenced in a study of response to subunit inactivated influenza vaccine. In TCRdb, the RT-PCR reads were re-called with MiXCR into one record per CDR3 protein. The sample yields hundreds of thousands of distinct CDR3 sequences, 11% to 15% seen once. The sample was PBMCs from blood, taken 14 days before vaccination. The source is a man between 50 and 59 years old who received an inactivated influenza vaccine.

This clonotype occurred many times. V usage is TRBV29-1 and J usage is TRBJ2-2, with 9 bases lining up with TRBD2. Losses at the gene ends were 1 base for V and 3 bases for J; bases not matched to a gene: 3. CDR1 and CDR2 from the germline V gene are SQVTM and ANQGSEA. The CDR3 has 15 residues. The CDR3 sequence: CSVEGAGGHTGELFF. The CDR3, as DNA: TGCAGCGTTGAAGGGGCGGGAGGGCACACCGGGGAGCTGTTTTTT.

V and J are TRBV20-1 and TRBJ1-5; no clear D. V shed 3 bases and J shed 4 bases, with 7 bases lying between them. The CDR3 has 12 amino acids. Germline V gene sequence: CDR1 DFQATT, CDR2 SNEGSKA (reference sequence). CDR3 nucleotides: TGCAGTGCTAGGGTCGAAAATCAGCCCCAGCATTTT. Translating gives CSARVENQPQHF.

The V gene is TRBV27, the J gene TRBJ2-1; 7 bases align to TRBD2. Germline loops: CDR1 MNHEY, CDR2 SMNVEV (reference sequence). Germline trimming cut 2 bases from V and 5 bases from J; bases unmatched to any gene: 9. The CDR3 runs 16 residues. Here the CDR3 reads CASSLAGEILNNEQFF. In DNA form, the CDR3 reads TGTGCCAGCAGTTTAGCGGGGGAGATTTTGAACAATGAGCAGTTCTTC.

The genes are TRBV20-1 and TRBJ2-5; D is perhaps TRBD1 (6 bases). Germline V gene sequence: CDR1 DFQATT, CDR2 SNEGSKA (reference sequence). This CDR3 is 13 amino acids long. Trimming took off 3 bases at V and 5 bases at J, with 13 bases between the two ends. The CDR3: CSASDRQTETQYF. Here the CDR3 DNA reads TGCAGTGCTAGCGACAGGCAGACGGAGACCCAGTACTTC.

This clonotype has just a few counts. The V call is TRBV11-1, the J call TRBJ1-1; D is unresolved. This CDR3 has 15 residues. CDR1 is SGHAT and CDR2 is FQDESV in the germline V gene (reference sequence). Trimming shortened V by 5 bases and J by 1 base, and 14 bases separated the two germline ends. CDR3 sequence reads: CASSPKRAENTEAFF. CDR3 DNA: TGTGCCAGCAGCCCAAAGCGGGCCGAGAACACTGAAGCTTTCTTT.

This clonotype turned up a few times. V is TRBV29-1 and J is TRBJ2-7, with D unresolved. V was clipped by 6 bases and J by 0 bases, with 15 bases between them. The CDR3 sequence is 14 residues long. Germline V lookup: CDR1 SQVTM, CDR2 ANQGSEA. In nucleotides, the CDR3 is TGCAGCGTCGGTCTCTCAACCAGCTCCTACGAGCAGTACTTC. It is translated as CSVGLSTSSYEQYF.

There are a few counts of this clonotype. The V and J genes are TRBV4-2 and TRBJ2-5; D gene uncertain. CDR3 length: 14 amino acids. The germline V gene has CDR1 LGHNA and CDR2 YNFKEQ. Between the trimmed V and J ends, which lost 0 bases and 5 bases, there was a span of 10 bases. CDR3 sequence: CASSQDSNGETQYF. The DNA for the CDR3 is TGTGCCAGCAGCCAAGATTCCAACGGGGAGACCCAGTACTTC.

This clonotype was seen a handful of times. The chain joins TRBV5-1 to TRBJ1-1, with a weak D call TRBD1 (5 bases). Germline CDR1 and CDR2: SGHRS and YFSETQ. Trimming pared 4 bases from V and 0 bases from J, leaving 19 bases between. The CDR3 runs 17 residues. CDR3 DNA: TGCGCCAGCAGCCTGCGTTTTTTGGGGGGGATGAACACTGAAGCTTTCTTT. Translating gives CASSLRFLGGMNTEAFF.

This clonotype was seen once. The chain recombines TRBV20-1 with TRBJ2-2; D not resolved. V dropped 0 bases and J dropped 4 bases, with 12 bases sitting between them. The CDR3 extends over 15 amino acids. CDR1 and CDR2 from the germline V gene are DFQATT and SNEGSKA (reference sequence). CDR3 protein: CSARDPVVSTGELFF. Written as DNA, the CDR3 is TGCAGTGCTAGAGACCCAGTGGTTAGCACCGGGGAGCTGTTTTTT.

This clonotype was picked up a small number of times. This rearrangement joins TRBV7-6 to TRBJ2-7; 7 bases line up with TRBD1. V shed 1 base, J shed 5 bases, and the junction held 5 bases outside the gene matches. The CDR3 is 14 amino acids. Germline assignment: CDR1 SGHVS and CDR2 FNYEAQ. DNA of the CDR3: TGTGCCAGCAGCTTAGGCCAGGGGGTCAACGAGCAGTACTTC. Its translation: CASSLGQGVNEQYF.

The chain uses TRBV20-1 and TRBJ1-4, with a tentative D call TRBD1 (5 bases). Between the trimmed V and J ends, which lost 6 bases and 3 bases, there was a span of 14 bases. The CDR3 sequence is 14 residues long. CDR1 and CDR2 from the germline V gene are DFQATT and SNEGSKA (reference sequence). The chain's CDR3 is CSAEGDWANEKLFF. CDR3 nucleotide sequence: TGCAGTGCCGAAGGGGATTGGGCTAATGAAAAACTGTTTTTT.

This clonotype was seen only a few times. V usage is TRBV5-1 and J usage is TRBJ2-5; maybe TRBD1 (5 bases). The length of the CDR3 is 14 residues. Trimming shortened V by 3 bases and J by 2 bases, and 11 bases separated the two germline ends. Germline V lookup: CDR1 SGHRS, CDR2 YFSETQ. The CDR3 coding sequence is TGCGCCAGCAGCTGGGGCCAGAGGCAAGAGACCCAGTACTTC. It yields the protein CASSWGQRQETQYF.

This clonotype was counted many times. V gene TRBV15 combines with J gene TRBJ2-1; tentatively, D is TRBD1 or TRBD2 (5 bases each). V lost 1 base and J lost 5, with 21 bases in between. The CDR3 has 18 amino acids. CDR1 LNHNV and CDR2 YYDKDF come from the germline V gene (reference sequence). CDR3 in DNA: TGTGCCACCAGCAGAGTGGGGGAACTAAGACGGAGGAACAATGAGCAGTTCTTC. The encoded protein is CATSRVGELRRRNNEQFF.

This clonotype was seen only a few times. This chain links TRBV10-3 with TRBJ2-7; TRBD1 matches at 9 bases. This CDR3 contains 15 residues. The V gene end was trimmed by 6 bases and the J gene end by 2 bases; junction bases not matched to a gene: 8. Germline loops: CDR1 ENHRY, CDR2 SYGVKD. The CDR3 sequence: CAIRETGGPAYEQYF. In nucleotides, the CDR3 is TGTGCCATCAGAGAAACAGGGGGCCCGGCCTACGAGCAGTACTTC.

The chain combines TRBV5-1 with TRBJ2-5; no definite D call. This CDR3 is built from 13 residues. Trimming shortened V by 1 base and J by 4 bases, and 8 bases separated the two germline ends. The germline V gene encodes CDR1 SGHRS and CDR2 YFSETQ. CDR3 sequence (DNA): TGCGCCAGCAGCTTGACTCCCGGAGAGACCCAGTACTTC. This encodes CASSLTPGETQYF. The full variable domain, with the rest looked up from reference TRBV5-1 and TRBJ2-5, is KAGVTQTPRYLIKTRGQQVTLSCSPISGHRSVSWYQQTPGQGLQFLFEYFSETQRNKGNFPGRFSGRQFSNSRSEMNVSTLELGDSALYLCASSLTPGETQYFGPGTRLLVL.

The V gene is TRBV2, the J gene TRBJ2-5; unclear D gene. This CDR3 has 11 residues. Germline values: CDR1 SNHLY, CDR2 FYNNEI. With 10 bases removed from V and 1 base from J, the gap between germline ends came to 7 bases. The chain's CDR3 is CATLSQETQYF. DNA for the CDR3: TGTGCCACCTTATCCCAAGAGACCCAGTACTTC.

This chain joins TRBV28 and TRBJ1-1; no definite D call. Germline loops: CDR1 MDHEN, CDR2 SYDVKM. The CDR3 covers 13 residues. The ends were cut back, 5 bases at V and 6 bases at J, with 13 bases in the middle. As DNA, the CDR3 is TGTGCCAGCAGTCCGCCAGGAAAGTCTGAAGCTTTCTTT. Its protein product is CASSPPGKSEAFF.

The chain recombines TRBV20-1 with TRBJ2-3; D may be TRBD1 or TRBD2 (5 bases each). Germline values: CDR1 DFQATT, CDR2 SNEGSKA (reference sequence). Trimming left V 4 bases short and J 5 bases short, with 13 bases between. This CDR3 spans 13 amino acids. CDR3 protein: CSAISVGGDTQYF. In DNA form, the CDR3 reads TGCAGTGCTATTTCGGTTGGGGGAGATACGCAGTATTTT.